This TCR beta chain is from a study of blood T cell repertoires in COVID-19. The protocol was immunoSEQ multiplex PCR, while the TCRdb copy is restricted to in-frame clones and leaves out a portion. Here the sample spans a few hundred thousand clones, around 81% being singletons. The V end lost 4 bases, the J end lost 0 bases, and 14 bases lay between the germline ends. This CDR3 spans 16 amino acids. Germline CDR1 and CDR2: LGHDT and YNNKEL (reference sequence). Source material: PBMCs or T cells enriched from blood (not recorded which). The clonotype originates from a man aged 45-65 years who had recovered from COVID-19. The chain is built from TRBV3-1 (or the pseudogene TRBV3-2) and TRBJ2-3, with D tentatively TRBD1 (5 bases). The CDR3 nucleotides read TGTGCCAGCAGCCCAGGGAAACTCAGGAGCACAGATACGCAGTATTTT. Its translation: CASSPGKLRSTDTQYF.